The present entry profiles one T cell receptor beta chain with its context. In TCRdb, the RACE reads were re-called with MiXCR into one record per CDR3 protein. The data contain 84,000 or so distinct CDR3 sequences, 8.5% of them singletons. These data are taken from a study of human T cells and chemical hapten exposure. Study details: Application of 0.01% DPC to the upper back was done by patch test, with a reading at 6 days.

With V trimmed by 5 bases and J by 1 base, 10 bases remained unmatched. Germline V gene sequence: CDR1 SGHAT, CDR2 FQDESV (reference sequence). This CDR3 spans 16 amino acids. Indicated time point: pre-sensitization, week 0. Treatment denoted: therapeutic diphenylcyclopropenone sensitization with weekly scalp DPC. The clonotype was recovered from a man in his forties with alopecia areata. Some clones in this sample may be carry-over from other donors' samples. This chain links TRBV11-1 with TRBJ1-1, with 7 bases lining up with TRBD1. The starting material was whole blood, obtained in connection with sensitization to the hapten diphenylcyclopropenone (DPC). The CDR3 is CASSPSGGRRNTEAFF. The DNA for the CDR3 is TGTGCCAGCAGCCCGTCAGGGGGAAGAAGGAACACTGAAGCTTTCTTT.